These 2 T cell receptor beta chains share one sample of origin, sequenced in a study of siplizumab effects on memory and regulatory T cells. The table came from immunoSEQ multiplex PCR; TCRdb's copy has only in-frame clones and leaves some out. The profile shows approximately 110,000 clones, 90% to 95% of them singletons. The sample was CD4+ T cells sorted from blood. The receptor source for this set is a human donor in good health.

The V gene is TRBV7-2, the J gene TRBJ2-7; D is possibly TRBD2 (7 bases). The CDR3 runs 15 residues. V shed 5 bases and J shed 1 base, with 15 bases lying between them. The germline CDR1 and CDR2 sequences are SGHTA and FQGNSA. In nucleotides, the CDR3 is TGTGCCAGCAGCGCAAGGGGGGGTCCATCCTACGAGCAGTACTTC. Translated, it gives CASSARGGPSYEQYF.

The chain combines TRBV25-1 with TRBJ2-1, with 12 bases identical to TRBD2. The V gene end was trimmed by 9 bases and the J gene end by 2 bases; junction bases not matched to a gene: 8. CDR1 and CDR2 (germline): MGHDK, SYGVNS. This CDR3 has 16 amino acids. In DNA form, the CDR3 reads TGTGCCAGTGGGATTTCTAGCGGGGGGGCCTACAATGAGCAGTTCTTC. This sequence encodes CASGISSGGAYNEQFF.